Listed here are 26 T cell receptor beta chains from one sample, sequenced in a study of neurological immune-mediated disorders. TCRdb re-called the 5' RACE reads through MiXCR, storing one row per CDR3 protein. The sample includes about 66,000 distinct CDR3 sequences, about 4% of them seen just once. The sample taken for sequencing was PBMCs. The receptors were gathered from a man aged 25-45 years with multiple sclerosis.

The sample holds many counts of this clonotype. V usage is TRBV5-1 and J usage is TRBJ1-1; D not certain. Germline CDR1 reads SGHRS; CDR2 reads YFSETQ. Trimming cost V 0 bases and J 5 bases, with 8 bases left between them. This CDR3 region has 13 residues. The CDR3 here is CASSLEVGTEAFF. The CDR3 DNA reads TGCGCCAGCAGCTTGGAGGTGGGGACTGAAGCTTTCTTT.

This clonotype was counted ten times or more. The V gene is TRBV10-3, the J gene TRBJ1-2; 12 positions agree with TRBD1. V lost 3 bases, J lost 4 bases, and 3 bases stayed unmatched. CDR1 is ENHRY, CDR2 SYGVKD, per germline. The CDR3 runs to 15 residues. CDR3 region: CAISEPGQGAYGYTF. DNA for the CDR3: TGTGCCATCAGTGAACCGGGACAGGGGGCCTATGGCTACACCTTC.

There are many counts of this clonotype. This chain uses TRBV7-9 with TRBJ2-7; TRBD1 matches at 7 bases. V gave up 1 base and J gave up 2 bases; unmatched junction bases: 2. The length of the CDR3 is 14 residues. Germline CDR1 SEHNR, CDR2 FQNEAQ (reference sequence). The CDR3, as DNA: TGTGCCAGCAGCTTAGTGGGGACAGCCTACGAGCAGTACTTC. Protein sequence: CASSLVGTAYEQYF.

This clonotype came up many times. The chain's CDR3 is CASSSHYEQYF. The CDR3 DNA sequence: TGTGCCAGCAGCTCACACTACGAGCAGTACTTC. The V call is TRBV5-5, the J call TRBJ2-7, with D uncertain. V dropped 3 bases and J dropped 3 bases, with 4 bases sitting between them. This CDR3 has 11 residues. Germline-derived CDR1 and CDR2 are SGHKS and YYEKEE (reference sequence).

This clonotype was observed many times. This chain connects TRBV5-1 to TRBJ1-1; the match to TRBD1 covers 7 bases. With V trimmed by 0 bases and J by 4 bases, 6 bases remained unmatched. Germline V gene data show CDR1 as SGHRS and CDR2 as YFSETQ. The CDR3 loop spans 15 amino acids. In nucleotides, the CDR3 is TGCGCCAGCAGCTTGGTTAACAGGGGAGGCACTGAAGCTTTCTTT. Its translation: CASSLVNRGGTEAFF.

This rearrangement joins TRBV12-3 or TRBV12-4 to TRBJ2-5, with D maybe TRBD1 (5 bases). Trimming took 4 bases from V and 1 from J, leaving 10 bases between them. CDR3 length equals 14 residues. In DNA, the CDR3 is TGTGCCAGCAGTTCCACGACAGTCCAAGAGACCCAGTACTTC. Protein: CASSSTTVQETQYF.

This clonotype was counted ten times or more. The chain couples TRBV29-1 to TRBJ2-5, with D perhaps matching TRBD2 (5 bases). V lost 3 bases to trimming and J lost 5 bases, with 13 bases between them. The germline V gene encodes CDR1 SQVTM and CDR2 ANQGSEA. This CDR3 contains 13 residues. The CDR3, as DNA: TGCAGCGTTGAGTGGAATGCGGGTGAGACCCAGTACTTC. Its protein product is CSVEWNAGETQYF.

This clonotype appeared many times. V usage is TRBV7-9 and J usage is TRBJ2-3; no clear D. V was shortened by 3 bases and J by 2 bases, with 9 bases between the two germline ends. Germline V gene sequence: CDR1 SEHNR, CDR2 FQNEAQ (reference sequence). The CDR3 has 14 amino acids. CDR3 sequence reads: CASSLDGYTDTQYF. Here the CDR3 DNA reads TGTGCCAGCAGCTTGGACGGATACACAGATACGCAGTATTTT.

This clonotype appeared many times. This sequence joins TRBV10-2 and TRBJ2-5; D unresolved. CDR3 length: 12 residues. Trimming took off 9 bases at V and 1 base at J, with 9 bases between the two ends. Germline V lookup: CDR1 WSHSY, CDR2 SAAADI. CDR3 DNA sequence: TGCGCCAGTGCAGGTGCCCAAGAGACCCAGTACTTC. Translating gives CASAGAQETQYF.

This clonotype showed up many times. Here the CDR3 reads CASSLEPGQGANEQFF. Written as DNA, the CDR3 is TGTGCCAGCAGCTTAGAACCGGGACAGGGGGCCAATGAGCAGTTCTTC. The chain is built from TRBV7-8 and TRBJ2-1, with 12 bases that match TRBD1. This CDR3 is built from 16 residues. Germline lookup yields CDR1 SGHVS and CDR2 FQNEAQ. Unmatched junction bases numbered 4, after V lost 1 base and J lost 6 bases. The variable domain in full, completed from reference TRBV7-8 and TRBJ2-1, reads GAGVSQSPRYKVAKRGQDVALRCDPISGHVSLFWYQQALGQGPEFLTYFQNEAQLDKSGLPSDRFFAERPEGSVSTLKIQRTQQEDSAVYLCASSLEPGQGANEQFFGPGTRLTVL.

The table lists this clonotype with many counts. The chain carries TRBV5-1 and TRBJ2-2; D might be TRBD1 (6 bases). V lost 0 bases and J 6 bases, leaving 9 bases between the germline ends. Germline loops: CDR1 SGHRS, CDR2 YFSETQ. The CDR3 runs 14 residues. The CDR3 DNA is TGCGCCAGCAGCTTGGAGGCAGGGGCCGGGGAGCTGTTTTTT. It yields the protein CASSLEAGAGELFF.

This clonotype has ten or more counts. This chain connects TRBV10-3 to TRBJ2-3; unclear D gene. Germline CDR1 is ENHRY and CDR2 is SYGVKD. Trimming removed 2 bases from V and 2 bases from J, with 8 bases in between. The CDR3 covers 14 residues. The CDR3 sequence is CAISEAEHTDTQYF. In DNA, the CDR3 is TGTGCCATCAGTGAGGCCGAGCACACAGATACGCAGTATTTT.

The chain uses TRBV19 and TRBJ2-2; 8 bases agree with TRBD2. Germline assignment: CDR1 LNHDA and CDR2 SQIVND (reference sequence). The CDR3 covers 16 residues. V gave up 5 bases and J gave up 5 bases; unmatched junction bases: 10. CDR3 region: CASSQSGGLRTGELFF. DNA for the CDR3: TGTGCCAGTAGTCAAAGCGGGGGCCTGAGGACCGGGGAGCTGTTTTTT.

This clonotype has a count of ten or more. The genes are TRBV5-1 and TRBJ2-3; D is possibly TRBD1 (5 bases). V was shortened by 4 bases and J by 2 bases, with 11 bases between the two germline ends. The CDR3 totals 14 residues. The germline CDR1 and CDR2 sequences are SGHRS and YFSETQ. CDR3: CASSPPDTTDTQYF. The CDR3 nucleotides are TGCGCCAGCAGCCCCCCGGACACCACAGATACGCAGTATTTT.

This clonotype occurred many times. This chain joins TRBV5-1 and TRBJ2-3; D is ambiguous. There are 12 residues in the CDR3. V lost 4 bases and J lost 5, with 8 bases in between. Germline V gives CDR1 SGHRS, CDR2 YFSETQ. The CDR3 is CASSLGGDTQYF. CDR3 coding DNA: TGCGCCAGCAGCCTAGGTGGAGATACGCAGTATTTT.

This clonotype was counted many times. The chain links TRBV15 to TRBJ2-2, with 7 bases identical to TRBD1. Per germline, CDR1 LNHNV and CDR2 YYDKDF (reference sequence). This CDR3 comprises 14 residues. V shed 0 bases, J shed 6 bases, and the junction held 1 base outside the gene matches. CDR3 in DNA: TGTGCCACCAGCAGAGACGGGACAGCCGGGGAGCTGTTTTTT. It specifies CATSRDGTAGELFF.

In its sample, this clonotype was seen many times. V usage is TRBV7-2 and J usage is TRBJ2-7; 8 nucleotides align to TRBD1. CDR1 SGHTA and CDR2 FQGNSA come from the germline V gene. This CDR3 has 14 amino acids. The J segment lost 2 bases and the V segment lost 7 bases, leaving 7 bases of the junction unmatched. CDR3 region: CASTLDRGAYEQYF. CDR3 sequence (DNA): TGTGCCAGCACCCTTGACAGGGGCGCCTACGAGCAGTACTTC.

This clonotype showed up many times. The chain couples TRBV5-1 to TRBJ1-2, with TRBD1 matching over 9 bases. Losses at the gene ends were 4 bases for V and 4 bases for J; bases not matched to a gene: 2. The CDR3 length is 13 residues. Germline V gene lookup returns CDR1 SGHRS and CDR2 YFSETQ. The CDR3 DNA follows: TGCGCCAGCAGCGGGGACAGGGTCTATGGCTACACCTTC. Protein sequence: CASSGDRVYGYTF. The full variable domain, in which reference TRBV5-1 and TRBJ1-2 provide the parts outside the CDR3, is KAGVTQTPRYLIKTRGQQVTLSCSPISGHRSVSWYQQTPGQGLQFLFEYFSETQRNKGNFPGRFSGRQFSNSRSEMNVSTLELGDSALYLCASSGDRVYGYTFGSGTRLTVV.

The table lists this clonotype with many counts. The gene calls are TRBV5-1 and TRBJ1-4; D is undetermined. This CDR3 has 12 amino acids. Germline V CDR1 and CDR2: SGHRS, YFSETQ. The V and J ends lost 0 bases and 6 bases respectively, with 3 bases between them. CDR3 sequence: CASSLEDEKLFF. The CDR3 DNA follows: TGCGCCAGCAGCTTGGAGGATGAAAAACTGTTTTTT.

With respect to this clonotype: This may be a read error: a much more frequent sequence differs by one nucleotide. The V call is TRBV5-1, the J call TRBJ2-3; D unresolved. Trimming pared 6 bases from V and 4 bases from J, leaving 18 bases between. The CDR3 has 15 amino acids. Germline lookup yields CDR1 SGHRS and CDR2 YFSETQ. CDR3 region: CASNPLFQLADTQYF. CDR3 sequence (DNA): TGCGCCAGCAACCCATTGTTCCAGCTCGCAGATACGCAGTATTTT.

This clonotype was recorded at least ten times. V usage is TRBV15 and J usage is TRBJ2-7; tentatively, D is TRBD1 or TRBD2 (5 bases each). CDR3 size: 14 residues. Trimming cost V 3 bases and J 1 base, with 10 bases left between them. Germline-derived CDR1 and CDR2 are LNHNV and YYDKDF (reference sequence). The CDR3 DNA follows: TGTGCCACCAGCAGGCTGAGGGGTTCCTACGAGCAGTACTTC. Encoded protein: CATSRLRGSYEQYF.

This clonotype was counted at least ten times. The genes are TRBV6-5 and TRBJ2-2, with a tentative D call TRBD2 (6 bases). The CDR3 sequence is 16 residues long. Germline CDR1 and CDR2: MNHEY and SVGAGI. The V end lost 0 bases, the J end lost 1 base, and 9 bases lay between the germline ends. In DNA, the CDR3 is TGTGCCAGCAGTTACTCTACTAGCCAGAACACCGGGGAGCTGTTTTTT. Protein sequence: CASSYSTSQNTGELFF.

Comment on this clonotype: A much larger clone lies one base from this, so it may be a read error. The chain carries TRBV18 and TRBJ2-5; D possibly matches TRBD1 or TRBD2 (5 bases each). Per germline, CDR1 KGHSH and CDR2 LQKENI. The CDR3 consists of 16 residues. The CDR3 is CVSSANRDEGQETQYF. For the CDR3, the DNA is TGTGTCAGCTCTGCCAACCGGGACGAGGGGCAAGAGACCCAGTACTTC.

This clonotype was counted many times. The V gene is TRBV15, the J gene TRBJ2-3; no definite D call. The CDR3 consists of 15 residues. Trimming stripped 1 base from V and 2 bases from J, with 10 bases between. The germline V gene has CDR1 LNHNV and CDR2 YYDKDF (reference sequence). This CDR3 reads CATSRGFVLTDTQYF. CDR3 DNA: TGTGCCACCAGCAGAGGGTTTGTTCTCACAGATACGCAGTATTTT.

This clonotype was detected a few times. This rearrangement joins TRBV6-5 to TRBJ2-3, with 9 positions matching TRBD2. V shed 2 bases and J 5 bases; nucleotides not matched to a gene: 8. The V gene's germline CDR1 is MNHEY and CDR2 SVGAGI. This CDR3 has 16 amino acids. The CDR3: CASSYTGGGAGDTQYF. The CDR3 DNA sequence: TGTGCCAGCAGTTACACCGGCGGGGGGGCCGGAGATACGCAGTATTTT.

This clonotype was observed many times. The chain links TRBV7-8 to TRBJ2-3, with 7 bases lining up with TRBD1. The CDR3 sequence is 14 residues long. Trimming took 5 bases from V and 5 from J; bases not matched to a gene: 7. Germline V gene lookup returns CDR1 SGHVS and CDR2 FQNEAQ. For the CDR3, the DNA is TGTGCCAGCAGCCGGACAGGCCGGGGAGATACGCAGTATTTT. Translating gives CASSRTGRGDTQYF.